This T cell receptor (beta chain) appears in the sequencing data of a study of cytomegalovirus exposure and HLA in healthy donors (dated by TCRdb to between 2016 and 2019). Context from the whole study: An earlier analysis of approximately 640 of the donors reported 250 to 300 Gb of sequence data and some 100 million unique TCR beta sequences from about 179 million T cells. The number of donors typed differed by locus, with 629-630 for A, B, C, DRB1 and DQB1, around 500 for DQA1, over 600 for DPA1, and under 490 for DPB1. The study profiled the T cell repertoires of hundreds of subjects by immunosequencing and related them to cytomegalovirus serostatus. To predict cytomegalovirus infection status, the study combined high-throughput TCR immunosequencing, statistical association of individual TCRs with disease status, and machine learning. A separate validation cohort of roughly 120 different subjects was used in addition to the 666-subject first cohort. Both class I and class II loci were covered by HLA typing, at four-digit resolution. An early release that covered approximately 600 HLA-typed donors contained approximately 300 gigabases of sequencing data and 85 million to 100 million unique TCR sequences. Among a few hundred genotyped donors of the cohort, an average of roughly 240,000 unique TCR beta nucleotide sequences were sequenced per donor, around a sixth of them non-productive. The study was designed to test whether signatures of past pathogen exposure could be identified by cataloging public T cell receptors. The genetic ancestry cluster associated with self-reported Caucasian donors included about 84% of the roughly 380 genotyped donors. In a later genetic analysis, genome-wide SNP genotypes for about three fifths of the 666 donors were used, and that subset was treated as a discovery cohort. All discovery cohort repertoires had been generated on a single sequencing platform. In an earlier analysis of roughly 580 of the donors, high-throughput TCR beta sequencing was used to judge whether each TCR beta V gene segment behaved as functional or pseudogenic. Roughly 5 DR-DQ haplotypes were handled as single units for association and clustering, since linkage in the cohort was strong. In a later analysis, previously published TCR beta repertoires from hundreds of donors were re-analyzed and high-resolution HLA genotyping was added so that TCR occurrence patterns could be studied. Donor age, sex, ethnicity and CMV serostatus were compiled alongside the repertoire data. Rather than drawing on any new phenotypic data, the later analysis identified candidate immune exposures from TCR beta sequences and the way those sequences occurred across donors. The study at large found these results: In both the original and validation cohorts, the classifier was reported to diagnose cytomegalovirus status with high specificity and sensitivity. Sequencing depth was assumed to be roughly uniform across donors in the presence/absence analyses, though that assumption may not hold. Broadly in line with IMGT annotations, most TCR beta V segments showed up in productive rearrangements about 90% or about 30% of the time in an earlier analysis of roughly 590 of the donors. A further reported finding was that TCR beta sequences accurately predicted the HLA-A and HLA-B alleles for most subjects in the first cohort. A cluster of highly shared sequence variants was judged likely to be a technical artifact of the sequencing pipeline. In a later analysis, HLA-associated TCR beta chains showed more clonal expansion and lower generation probabilities than non-associated chains that were equally common. In a later genetic analysis, fewer N-insertions in productive TCRs were reported among donors in an Asian-associated ancestry cluster than the approximately 670-donor mean. This cohort had only TCR beta chains sequenced, and the lack of alpha or paired-chain data limited which features could be detected. The authors suggested that the approach could potentially be generalized to other disease states and immunological phenotypes. Immune exposure information for the cohort was limited to CMV serostatus. While some public TCRs were present in many individuals, most TCR sequences turned up only very rarely across donors. Specific HLA alleles were associated with over 15,000 TCR beta sequences at a false discovery rate of 0.05 in a later analysis. Because HLA typing was unavailable for some donors at each locus, only the typed subset was used in association tests. In a later analysis, several top co-occurrence clusters were reported to appear linked to parvovirus B19, influenza, CMV and Epstein-Barr virus. According to a later analysis, TCR association rates differed among HLA loci, with DRB1 alleles showing the most associated TCRs and HLA-C alleles showing the fewest. Some IMGT-functional V segments, including TRBV6-2 and TRBV6-3, could not be distinguished by the 87-base-pair reads and were therefore excluded. Most CMV-associated TCR beta chains appeared to be HLA-restricted in a later analysis, and the HLA associations seemed to be driven largely by CMV exposure. The study gave a list of more than 150 TCR beta chains associated with cytomegalovirus. Linkage disequilibrium might explain the correlated functional status among segregating V segments, but an unknown experimental factor could not be ruled out. Because counts were too low, about 18 rarely observed V segments, including chromosome 9 orphons, were excluded from the earlier analysis of 587 of the donors. A later genetic analysis associated a missense DCLRE1C variant with V-gene and J-gene trimming of TCR beta chains, and an independent cohort replicated the association. Strong co-occurrence of HLA alleles, especially DR and DQ, made assigning TCR associations to individual alleles difficult. Three of the identified cytomegalovirus-associated TCR beta chains were confirmed in vitro to be specific for cytomegalovirus antigens.

Receptors were amplified or captured by the immunoSEQ multiplex PCR assay. The multiplex PCR relied on a mix of 60 forward primers for TCR Vbeta segments and 13 reverse primers for TCR Jbeta segments. The CDR3 region of rearranged TCR beta genes was amplified from genomic DNA with a multiplex PCR assay. On the Illumina HiSeq System, the amplified TCR beta libraries were sequenced as 87-base-pair reads. Regarding the original processing steps: In a later analysis, 70 million to 95 million unique TCR beta chains were counted across the approximately 620 repertoires, and roughly 9.9 million of these chains were shared by at least two donors. Raw reads were error-corrected and collapsed into unique sequences by a nearest-neighbor algorithm in which closely related sequences were merged to remove PCR and sequencing errors. Alignment of CDR3 sequences to IMGT reference sequences was used to assign V, D and J gene segments. Each retained sequence needed at least a six-nucleotide match to both a V gene segment and a J gene segment. Rearrangements were classified as productive when the CDR3 lacked stop codons and remained in frame with V and J, and all other rearrangements were classified as non-productive. CDR3 was defined by IMGT convention, running from the second conserved V-encoded cysteine to the conserved J-encoded phenylalanine. Sequences without an unambiguous match to a single V gene segment were excluded from the earlier analysis of 500 to 700 of the donors. An earlier analysis of just under 600 of the donors called V segments functional above 56.7% productive rearrangements and segregating when the between-donor standard deviation exceeded 5%. To diagnose cytomegalovirus status from the catalog of TCR beta chain sequences, a statistical classification framework was built. In a later analysis, V and J genes were assigned by comparing TCR nucleotide sequences against IMGT/GENE-DB human TR gene sequences. A later analysis assigned CDR3 sequences and most-parsimonious VDJ recombination scenarios with the TCRdist pipeline. A later analysis defined each TCR beta chain by its CDR3 amino acid sequence plus V-gene family, and excluded reads lacking a unique V-gene family. As a way to deal with suspected cross-contamination and a sequencing artifact, a later analysis dropped over 550 nucleotide sequences that were highly shared and had low generation probability. A later analysis calculated a clonal expansion index for each public chain from normalized within-repertoire ranks of inferred template counts. Generation probabilities in a later analysis came from a VDJ recombination model fitted to out-of-frame rearrangements, and those results were checked against IGoR. In a later analysis, TCR-TCR, TCR-HLA and TCR-CMV co-occurrence was scored with hypergeometric tests, and a repertoire-size bias correction was applied to TCR pairs. To estimate false discovery rates, a later analysis permuted the HLA or CMV assignments 20 times. A later analysis grouped co-occurring TCRs with DBSCAN, adding TCRdist sequence similarity when clustering within HLA-allele-positive subsets. Repertoires with fewer than 30,000 or more than 120,000 public chains were left out of co-occurrence clustering, as were roughly five repertoires with anomalous nucleotide sharing. Sourced from immuneACCESS, this table was stored by TCRdb with only in-frame sequences that have V and J called. A share of the clones is absent; for the studies checked, an unresolved V gene accounts for under half, and the remainder has no known explanation. The V and J calls and clone size come from that table; D and trimming were worked out from the DNA. The sample data list fewer than 120,000 clones, and approximately 86% of these were observed just once. Approximately 2% of the sample comes from the top ten.

The cohort consisted of 600 to 700 healthy bone marrow donors. All cohort members were sampled while nominally healthy, although unrecorded immune exposures were likely present. The donor tested CMV seronegative and was one of the 352 seronegative cohort members. A peripheral blood sample was collected from each donor, and TCR beta sequencing was performed on peripheral blood mononuclear cells. Genomic DNA extraction from the blood cell samples was performed with the Qiagen DNeasy Blood Extraction Kit. Reading the germline V gene (reference sequence) gives CDR1 MNHEY and CDR2 SMNVEV. Taken from cysteine to phenylalanine, the CDR3 has 16 residues. Only CDR3 DNA remains: 48 bases, in frame from the first base. Germline trimming amounts to 7 bases on V and 7 bases on J, with 17 as the count of junction bases outside the gene matches. About this clone itself: Its recognized antigen is unknown. Base-call qualities are not available, and no considerably larger clone is one nucleotide away.

This receptor was taken from a man between 35 and 55 years old in good health and CMV-seronegative. The rearrangement combines TRBV27 with TRBJ2-7, with TRBD2 matching 9 junction bases. The specimen sequenced was PBMCs. The bases are TGTGCCAGCACCGCACCAGCGCGGGGGGGGTGGGGGGAGCAGTACTTC. Protein translation: CASTAPARGGWGEQYF.